This T cell receptor (beta chain) was sequenced for a study of blood T cells in healthy people across ages. This clonotype came up a few times. Deletions cut 3 bases from V and 3 bases from J, with 16 bases between. This CDR3 spans 15 amino acids. Germline V lookup: CDR1 SGDLS, CDR2 YYNGEE. A second PCR, run for roughly 7 to 12 cycles, used a sample-barcoded 5' primer plus a J-beta primer mix. TCRdb called the 5' RACE reads again in MiXCR, with one record for every CDR3 protein. The top ten hold about 4% of the sample, which has 1,500,000 or so distinct CDR3 sequences, roughly 43% seen once. This chain links TRBV9 with TRBJ2-7; TRBD2 might be the D (6 bases). The specimen sequenced was blood. This receptor was obtained from a woman younger than 35 in good health. The DNA for the CDR3 is TGTGCCAGCAGCGCAGACCCCGGGACTGGCTACGAGCAGTACTTC. Translated: CASSADPGTGYEQYF.